This TCR beta chain is drawn from a study of blood T cell repertoires in COVID-19. This clone was observed a handful of times. The trim removed 6 bases at V and 2 bases at J, leaving 10 bases unmatched. Germline V gives CDR1 SQVTM, CDR2 ANQGSEA. The CDR3 runs to 15 residues. Generated by immunoSEQ multiplex PCR, the TCRdb table keeps only in-frame clones and is missing some. The sample has a few hundred thousand clones; more than 85% are singletons. This clonotype was obtained from a person under 30 with COVID-19, enrolled during active disease. Sequenced sample: peripheral blood. This sequence joins TRBV29-1 and TRBJ1-2; 9 bases line up with TRBD1. The CDR3 spells CSVPRTGATNYGYTF. CDR3 sequence (DNA): TGCAGCGTCCCAAGGACAGGGGCGACAAACTATGGCTACACCTTC.